These 23 T cell receptor beta chains were all obtained from the same sample, sequenced in a study of blood T cell repertoires in COVID-19. Assay: immunoSEQ multiplex PCR; the TCRdb copy retains only in-frame clones and omits some. This sample has about 200,000 clones, with over 80% found just once. Sequencing was carried out using PBMCs or T cells enriched from blood (not recorded which). These receptors were collected from a woman aged 25 to 39 who had been exposed to COVID-19.

The gene calls are TRBV5-6 and TRBJ1-2; D is uncertain. Germline V gene sequence: CDR1 SGHDT, CDR2 YYEEEE. The V gene lost 4 bases and the J gene lost 6 bases, with 19 bases spanning the gap. This CDR3 region has 15 residues. Written as DNA, the CDR3 is TGTGCCAGCAGCCGGGGAGCCGGCAATCCCAATGGCTACACCTTC. It translates to CASSRGAGNPNGYTF. Filled out from reference TRBV5-6 and TRBJ1-2, the complete variable domain reads DAGVTQSPTHLIKTRGQQVTLRCSPKSGHDTVSWYQQALGQGPQFIFQYYEEEERQRGNFPDRFSGHQFPNYSSELNVNALLLGDSALYLCASSRGAGNPNGYTFGSGTRLTVV.

This clone was counted a few times. V usage is TRBV27 and J usage is TRBJ1-2; weak D call: TRBD1 (6 bases). CDR1 and CDR2 (germline): MNHEY, SMNVEV (reference sequence). The CDR3 is 15 residues long. Trimming left V 5 bases short and J 5 bases short, with 18 bases between. DNA for the CDR3: TGTGCCAGCAGTCCGCGCTCCGGGACACAATATGGCTACACCTTC. Translating gives CASSPRSGTQYGYTF.

This chain joins TRBV27 and TRBJ2-1, with no clear D. The germline V gene has CDR1 MNHEY and CDR2 SMNVEV (reference sequence). Trimming pared 4 bases from V and 5 bases from J, leaving 9 bases between. The CDR3 consists of 13 residues. For the CDR3, the DNA is TGTGCCAGCAGTTCTGTAAGCGACAATGAGCAGTTCTTC. Translated, it gives CASSSVSDNEQFF.

The chain uses TRBV18 and TRBJ1-2; perhaps TRBD1 as D (5 bases). The CDR3 sequence is 14 residues long. Germline-derived CDR1 and CDR2 are KGHSH and LQKENI. Trimming left V 1 base short and J 1 base short, with 7 bases between. CDR3 coding DNA: TGTGCCAGCTCACCACTGGACAATAACTATGGCTACACCTTC. As protein: CASSPLDNNYGYTF.

The V call is TRBV6-2 or TRBV6-3, the J call TRBJ1-1, with 8 bases that match TRBD1. The CDR3 is made up of 15 amino acids. Germline CDR1 MNHEY, CDR2 SVGEGT. The ends lost 6 bases at V and 1 base at J; junction bases unmatched: 7. Here the CDR3 reads CASSLQGAWNTEAFF. In DNA form, the CDR3 reads TGTGCCAGCAGCCTGCAGGGGGCCTGGAACACTGAAGCTTTCTTT.

The chain carries TRBV13 and TRBJ2-2; D unresolved. This CDR3 spans 17 amino acids. CDR1 and CDR2 from the germline V gene are PRHDT and FYEKMQ (reference sequence). The germline V and J ends were trimmed by 0 bases and 0 bases, with 11 bases remaining between them. CDR3 coding DNA: TGTGCCAGCAGCTTAGGCCATCGGGTGGCGAACACCGGGGAGCTGTTTTTT. It encodes CASSLGHRVANTGELFF.

The rearrangement links TRBV20-1 to TRBJ1-5; D remains ambiguous. Germline loops: CDR1 DFQATT, CDR2 SNEGSKA (reference sequence). V lost 3 bases and J lost 2, with 8 bases in between. This CDR3 comprises 13 residues. CDR3 DNA: TGCAGTGCTAGTTCTGGAGGCAATCAGCCCCAGCATTTT. It translates to CSASSGGNQPQHF.

CDR3: CASSWGLGTDTQYF. In DNA, the CDR3 is TGCGCCAGCAGCTGGGGGCTGGGCACAGATACGCAGTATTTT. V gene TRBV5-1 combines with J gene TRBJ2-3, with D perhaps matching TRBD1 (6 bases). The germline gives CDR1 SGHRS, CDR2 YFSETQ. The CDR3 runs 14 residues. V lost 3 bases and J 1 base, leaving 9 bases between the germline ends. Based on the CDR3 plus reference TRBV5-1 and TRBJ2-3, the full variable domain is KAGVTQTPRYLIKTRGQQVTLSCSPISGHRSVSWYQQTPGQGLQFLFEYFSETQRNKGNFPGRFSGRQFSNSRSEMNVSTLELGDSALYLCASSWGLGTDTQYFGPGTRLTVL.

The count of this clone is one. The genes are TRBV11-2 and TRBJ1-5; 7 bases map to TRBD1. In germline, CDR1 is SGHAT, CDR2 FQNNGV. With V trimmed by 0 bases and J by 5 bases, 13 bases remained unmatched. This CDR3 has 18 amino acids. The CDR3 nucleotides read TGTGCCAGCAGCTTAGATCATACGCTAGGACAGGAATATCAGCCCCAGCATTTT. The encoded protein is CASSLDHTLGQEYQPQHF.

The gene calls are TRBV11-2 and TRBJ2-2; D gene ambiguous. Trimming pared 1 base from V and 5 bases from J, leaving 11 bases between. The CDR3 has 15 residues. Germline CDR1 is SGHAT and CDR2 is FQNNGV. In DNA form, the CDR3 reads TGTGCCAGCAGCTTAGGCTGGCAGGATACCGGGGAGCTGTTTTTT. Translated, it gives CASSLGWQDTGELFF.

The rearrangement uses TRBV6-2 or TRBV6-3 and TRBJ2-7; a possible D gene is TRBD1 (6 bases). The germline CDR1 and CDR2 sequences are MNHEY and SVGEGT. This CDR3 contains 15 residues. V gave up 6 bases and J gave up 2 bases, with 17 bases separating them. CDR3 nucleotides: TGTGCCAGCAGCACTGACCGGACAGTAACCTACGAGCAGTACTTC. It encodes CASSTDRTVTYEQYF.

This sequence joins TRBV6-5 and TRBJ2-1; TRBD2 matches 9 bases. This CDR3 spans 15 amino acids. V dropped 6 bases and J dropped 0; count of bases not matched to a gene: 3. Germline V gene data show CDR1 as MNHEY and CDR2 as SVGAGI. CDR3 coding DNA: TGTGCCAGCAGCCTTAGCGGGGGCTCCTACAATGAGCAGTTCTTC. It translates to CASSLSGGSYNEQFF.

In DNA form, the CDR3 reads TGTGCCAGCACCATCACCGGGGGGGTTGGGGAGCTGTTTTTT. Translating gives CASTITGGVGELFF. The gene calls are TRBV7-8 and TRBJ2-2; 8 positions agree with TRBD2. The V and J ends lost 7 bases and 8 bases, in that order; junction bases with no gene match: 9. CDR3 size: 14 residues. Germline lookup yields CDR1 SGHVS and CDR2 FQNEAQ.

In this sample, this clone turned up once. This rearrangement joins TRBV15 to TRBJ2-7; 9 nucleotides align to TRBD1. The CDR3 extends over 15 amino acids. V was pared by 1 base and J by 4 bases, with 5 bases of the junction left unmatched. CDR1 is LNHNV, CDR2 YYDKDF, per germline (reference sequence). In nucleotides, the CDR3 is TGTGCCACCAGCAGAGGAAGGACAGGGGTATACGAGCAGTACTTC. It translates to CATSRGRTGVYEQYF.

The gene calls are TRBV7-2 and TRBJ1-1; D gene uncertain. The CDR3 is made up of 16 amino acids. Germline CDR1 SGHTA, CDR2 FQGNSA. The ends were cut back, 3 bases at V and 1 base at J, with 15 bases in the middle. CDR3 nucleotide sequence: TGTGCCAGCAGCTTCCGGCTGGGAGAACCGAACACTGAAGCTTTCTTT. Encoded protein: CASSFRLGEPNTEAFF.

The chain recombines TRBV18 with TRBJ2-3; TRBD1 might be the D (5 bases). The CDR3 runs to 15 residues. V lost 1 base, J lost 2 bases, and 10 bases lay in between. CDR1 KGHSH and CDR2 LQKENI come from the germline V gene. The CDR3 DNA follows: TGTGCCAGCTCACCACTCCAGGGCCTCACAGATACGCAGTATTTT. It codes for CASSPLQGLTDTQYF.

The genes are TRBV4-1 and TRBJ2-2; D is perhaps TRBD1 (6 bases). Trimming took off 1 base at V and 5 bases at J, with 14 bases between the two ends. Germline V gene data show CDR1 as MGHRA and CDR2 as YSYEKL. The CDR3 is made up of 16 amino acids. DNA of the CDR3: TGCGCCAGCAGCCAAGGACTAATAAGGGGGACCGGGGAGCTGTTTTTT. It yields the protein CASSQGLIRGTGELFF.

The V call is TRBV6-1, the J call TRBJ1-5; 7 nucleotides match TRBD1. The V gene's germline CDR1 is MNHNS and CDR2 SASEGT. The CDR3 sequence is 16 residues long. V shed 4 bases, J shed 7 bases, and the junction held 13 bases outside the gene matches. CDR3 residues: CASSGPRSPGGQPQHF. The CDR3 DNA is TGTGCCAGCAGTGGACCTCGTAGCCCAGGGGGACAGCCCCAGCATTTT.

V and J are TRBV6-5 and TRBJ1-2, with 7 positions matching TRBD1. There are 13 residues in the CDR3. V trimming: 7 bases; J trimming: 4 bases; junction bases outside the gene matches: 6. In germline, CDR1 is MNHEY, CDR2 SVGAGI. CDR3: CASTKTGFYGYTF. CDR3 nucleotides: TGTGCCAGCACCAAGACAGGGTTCTATGGCTACACCTTC.

The rearrangement joins TRBV7-9 to TRBJ2-3, with a tentative D call TRBD2 (5 bases). V was cut by 1 base and J by 1 base, with 9 bases left in between. Per the germline V gene, CDR1 is SEHNR and CDR2 is FQNEAQ (reference sequence). The CDR3 is made up of 15 amino acids. This CDR3 is CASSLGGWGTDTQYF. Here the CDR3 DNA reads TGTGCCAGCAGCTTAGGAGGGTGGGGCACAGATACGCAGTATTTT.

The chain links TRBV27 to TRBJ1-1; 7 bases are a match to TRBD1. There are 13 residues in the CDR3. Losses at the gene ends were 6 bases for V and 3 bases for J; bases not matched to a gene: 4. Germline CDR1 and CDR2: MNHEY and SMNVEV (reference sequence). The CDR3, as DNA: TGTGCCAGCAGACAACAGGGGTACACTGAAGCTTTCTTT. Translated, it gives CASRQQGYTEAFF.

This clone has a count of ten or more. The chain is built from TRBV6-5 and TRBJ2-7, with D unresolved. This CDR3 is built from 14 residues. V was trimmed by 0 bases and J by 2 bases, leaving 8 bases between them. Germline CDR1 MNHEY, CDR2 SVGAGI. CDR3 in amino acids: CASSYSEQTYEQYF. CDR3 nucleotides: TGTGCCAGCAGTTACTCGGAACAGACCTACGAGCAGTACTTC.

The rearrangement joins TRBV5-4 to TRBJ1-3, with a tentative D call TRBD1 (5 bases). CDR1 and CDR2 (germline): SGHNT, YYREEE (reference sequence). The CDR3 runs 14 residues. V lost 5 bases to trimming and J lost 4 bases, with 13 bases between them. CDR3 coding DNA: TGTGCCAGCAGTAGCAAGGGGTCAGGAAACACCATATATTTT. It translates to CASSSKGSGNTIYF.